What follows is one TCR beta chain and its context. This specimen belongs to a study of Ad26.COV2.S vaccination and SARS-CoV-2 variants. The assay was immunoSEQ multiplex PCR, and TCRdb's table has in-frame clones only and misses some. The sample contains about 410,000 clones, around 91% of which appear only once. Stated treatment: some 20 received Ad26.COV2.S at low or high dose, single or two shots; several received placebo; per-sample allocation not given. The samples were gathered on day 63 after the first injection of vaccine or placebo. CDR3 length: 13 residues. The germline V gene encodes CDR1 MNHEY and CDR2 SVGAGI. V was pared by 5 bases and J by 0 bases, with 8 bases between.

Sample: peripheral blood, taken in a trial of Ad26.COV2.S vaccine versus placebo. This sequence joins TRBV6-5 and TRBJ2-7; tentatively, D is TRBD1 (5 bases). This clonotype originated in a person aged 18-60 years who received the Ad26.COV2.S COVID-19 vaccine or a placebo. In DNA, the CDR3 is TGTGCCAGCAGTACTCAGGGCTCCTACGAGCAGTACTTC. Translation: CASSTQGSYEQYF.